This TCR beta chain stems from a study of cytomegalovirus exposure and HLA in healthy donors (dated by TCRdb to 2015 to 2018). Regarding the complete study: In an earlier analysis of 587 of the donors, 276 Gb of sequence data and 117 million unique TCR beta sequences from about 179 million T cells were reported. An early release covering some 640 HLA-typed donors comprised 250 to 350 gigabases of sequencing data and around 80 million unique TCR sequences. The genetic ancestry cluster associated with self-reported Caucasian donors included 81% of the 300 to 400 genotyped donors. The study aimed to test whether cataloging public T cell receptors could reveal signatures of past pathogen exposure. The T cell repertoires of 550 to 850 subjects were profiled by immunosequencing and related to cytomegalovirus serostatus. Along with the approximately 650-subject first cohort, a separate validation cohort of over a hundred different subjects was used. To predict cytomegalovirus infection status, the study brought together high-throughput TCR immunosequencing, statistical association of individual TCRs with disease status, and machine learning. A later analysis re-examined previously published TCR beta repertoires from about 700 donors and added high-resolution HLA genotyping to investigate patterns of TCR occurrence. Rather than using new phenotypic data, the later analysis identified candidate immune exposures from TCR beta sequences and from how often those sequences occurred across donors. In an earlier analysis of more than 550 of the donors, high-throughput TCR beta sequencing was used to judge whether each TCR beta V gene segment behaved as functional or pseudogenic. Donor age, sex, ethnicity and CMV serostatus were compiled together with the repertoire data. In a later genetic analysis, genome-wide SNP genotypes for about 60% of the 666 donors were used, and that subset was treated as a discovery cohort. All discovery cohort repertoires had been generated on a single sequencing platform. HLA typing covered class I and class II loci at four-digit resolution. The number of typed donors differed by locus: about 629-640 for A, B, C, DRB1 and DQB1; approximately 530 for DQA1; some 590 for DPA1; and around 490 for DPB1. Because of strong linkage in the cohort, a handful of DR-DQ haplotypes were treated as single units for association and clustering. Among approximately 370 genotyped donors of the cohort, an average of approximately 240,000 unique TCR beta nucleotide sequences was sequenced per donor, of which about 19% were non-productive. Overall study results and their limits: An earlier analysis of several hundred of the donors showed that most TCR beta V segments appeared in productive rearrangements either about 90% or about 30% of the time, which broadly matched IMGT annotations. A later analysis found that most CMV-associated TCR beta chains appeared HLA-restricted, with HLA associations seemingly driven largely by CMV exposure. According to a later analysis, parvovirus B19, influenza, CMV and Epstein-Barr virus appeared linked to several top co-occurrence clusters. The presence/absence analyses assumed that sequencing depth was roughly uniform across donors, and that assumption may not be true. Assigning TCR associations to individual alleles was difficult when HLA alleles, especially DR and DQ, strongly co-occurred. A further reported finding was that TCR beta sequences accurately predicted the HLA-A and HLA-B alleles for most subjects in the first cohort. A cluster of highly shared sequence variants was judged likely to be a technical artifact of the sequencing pipeline. Because counts were too low, seventeen rarely observed V segments, including chromosome 9 orphons, were excluded from the earlier analysis of around 590 of the donors. Most TCR sequences were seen in very few donors, while some public TCRs were found in many individuals. The classifier was reported to diagnose cytomegalovirus status with high specificity and sensitivity in both the original and validation cohorts. The only immune exposure information available for the cohort was CMV serostatus. V-gene and J-gene trimming of TCR beta chains was associated with a missense DCLRE1C variant in a later genetic analysis, and the association was replicated in an independent cohort. This cohort had only TCR beta chains sequenced, and the lack of alpha or paired-chain data limited which features could be detected. Specific HLA alleles were associated with over 15,000 TCR beta sequences at a false discovery rate of 0.05 in a later analysis. A later genetic analysis reported fewer N-insertions in productive TCRs among donors in an Asian-associated ancestry cluster than the roughly 700-donor mean. The study gave a list of some 150 TCR beta chains associated with cytomegalovirus. Because some donors lacked HLA typing at each locus, the association tests relied only on the typed subset. It was suggested by the authors that the approach could potentially be generalized to other disease states and immunological phenotypes. The 87-base-pair reads could not distinguish some IMGT-functional V segments, including TRBV6-2 and TRBV6-3, so those segments were excluded. A later analysis found that TCR association rates varied across HLA loci, with DRB1 alleles showing the most associated TCRs and HLA-C alleles the fewest. A few of the identified cytomegalovirus-associated TCR beta chains were confirmed in vitro to be specific for cytomegalovirus antigens. Compared with equally common non-associated chains, HLA-associated TCR beta chains in a later analysis were more clonally expanded and had lower generation probabilities. Linkage disequilibrium might explain the correlated functional status among segregating V segments, but an unknown experimental factor could not be excluded.

The CDR3 spans 11 residues, from the cysteine through the phenylalanine. The retained sequence is limited to the CDR3, 33 bases, with the frame set at the first base. The germline V gene (reference sequence) yields DFQATT for CDR1 and SNEGSKA for CDR2. About this clone itself: This clone's antigen is unknown. No per-base quality is available; no much larger clone lies one base away.

The cohort consisted of 600 to 750 healthy bone marrow donors. At the time of sampling, all cohort members were nominally healthy, though unrecorded immune exposures were likely present. The donor was CMV seropositive and belonged to the group of 250 to 350 seropositive cohort members. Every donor gave a peripheral blood sample, and the peripheral blood mononuclear cells from that sample were used for TCR beta sequencing. Genomic DNA extraction from the blood cell samples was performed with the Qiagen DNeasy Blood Extraction Kit. Receptors were amplified or captured by the immunoSEQ multiplex PCR assay. For the multiplex PCR, a mixture combining 60 forward primers for TCR Vbeta segments and 13 reverse primers for TCR Jbeta segments was used. The CDR3 region of rearranged TCR beta genes was amplified from genomic DNA with a multiplex PCR assay. The Illumina HiSeq System was used to sequence the amplified TCR beta libraries as 87-base-pair reads. The study's own analysis went as follows. A later analysis tallied roughly 76 million unique TCR beta chains across the 666 repertoires, and around 10 million of those chains were shared by two or more donors. To remove PCR and sequencing errors, raw reads were error-corrected and collapsed into unique sequences using a nearest-neighbor algorithm that merged closely related sequences. To assign V, D and J gene segments, CDR3 sequences were aligned to IMGT reference sequences. For a sequence to be retained, at least a six-nucleotide match to both a V gene segment and a J gene segment was required. A rearrangement was called productive if the CDR3 had no stop codons and remained in frame with V and J, and every other rearrangement was called non-productive. Following IMGT convention, CDR3 was defined as the stretch from the second conserved V-encoded cysteine up to the conserved J-encoded phenylalanine. The earlier analysis of more than 450 of the donors excluded sequences that lacked an unambiguous match to a single V gene segment. An earlier analysis of roughly 590 of the donors called V segments functional above 56.7% productive rearrangements and segregating when the between-donor standard deviation exceeded 5%. A statistical classification framework was built for diagnosing cytomegalovirus status from the catalog of TCR beta chain sequences. In a later analysis, TCR nucleotide sequences were compared against IMGT/GENE-DB human TR gene sequences so that V and J genes could be assigned. A later analysis assigned CDR3 sequences and most-parsimonious VDJ recombination scenarios with the TCRdist pipeline. A later analysis defined each TCR beta chain by its CDR3 amino acid sequence plus V-gene family, and excluded reads lacking a unique V-gene family. A later analysis removed 550 to 700 highly shared, low-generation-probability nucleotide sequences to deal with suspected cross-contamination and a sequencing artifact. For each public chain, a later analysis derived a clonal expansion index from normalized ranks of inferred template counts within each repertoire. Generation probabilities in a later analysis came from a VDJ recombination model fitted to out-of-frame rearrangements, and those results were checked against IGoR. In a later analysis, hypergeometric tests were used to score TCR-TCR, TCR-HLA and TCR-CMV co-occurrence, with a repertoire-size bias correction applied to TCR pairs. A later analysis estimated false discovery rates by permuting HLA or CMV assignments 20 times. A later analysis grouped co-occurring TCRs with DBSCAN, adding TCRdist sequence similarity when clustering within HLA-allele-positive subsets. For co-occurrence clustering, repertoires with fewer than 30,000 or more than 120,000 public chains were excluded, along with several repertoires with anomalous nucleotide sharing. What TCRdb holds here is the immuneACCESS table cut down to in-frame rearrangements. Part of the clones is not present; checked against another copy, under half of the missing clones reflect an unresolved V gene, and the others are unexplained. The V and J calls and clone size are taken from that table; D and trimming were inferred from the DNA. This sample gives 75,000 to 90,000 clones in total; over 70% of them show up just once. 5.5% of the sample rests with the top ten.

This sequence was found in a male donor in good health and CMV-seropositive. The sample consisted of PBMCs. This receptor chain uses TRBV20-1 and TRBJ2-7; the D gene is perhaps TRBD1, from 5 matching bases. Read as DNA, the sequence is TGCAGCGCAACCCAGGGATGGGAGCAGTACTTC. The translation is CSATQGWEQYF.